The 5 T cell receptor beta chains below were found in one sample sequenced in a study of blood T cell repertoires in COVID-19. Assay used: immunoSEQ multiplex PCR; TCRdb lists only in-frame clones, some missing. The sample has more than 95,000 clones, approximately 84% seen once. Sequencing was done on a sample of peripheral blood. The origin of the receptors is a man in his 70s with active or convalescent COVID-19.

The chain employs TRBV5-5 and TRBJ1-1, with D maybe TRBD1 (6 bases). The CDR3 has 12 residues. From germline, CDR1 is SGHKS and CDR2 YYEKEE (reference sequence). Trimming left V 2 bases short and J 5 bases short, with 7 bases between. The CDR3 spells CASSFQGTEAFF. DNA for the CDR3: TGTGCCAGCAGCTTTCAGGGGACTGAAGCTTTCTTT. Full variable domain (rest looked up from reference TRBV5-5 and TRBJ1-1): DAGVTQSPTHLIKTRGQQVTLRCSPISGHKSVSWYQQVLGQGPQFIFQYYEKEERGRGNFPDRFSARQFPNYSSELNVNALLLGDSALYLCASSFQGTEAFFGQGTRLTVV.

The V and J genes are TRBV28 and TRBJ1-5; D remains ambiguous. Looked up from germline, CDR1 is MDHEN and CDR2 is SYDVKM. Deletions cut 5 bases from V and 1 base from J, with 9 bases between. The CDR3 is 14 amino acids. The CDR3 spells CASSPTGSNQPQHF. The CDR3 DNA sequence: TGTGCCAGCAGTCCAACGGGAAGCAATCAGCCCCAGCATTTT.

The V gene is TRBV11-3, the J gene TRBJ1-1; D not certain. The V and J ends lost 0 bases and 1 base respectively, with 12 bases between them. The CDR3 length is 16 residues. Looked up from germline, CDR1 is SGHNT and CDR2 is YENEEA. CDR3 protein: CASSLDSVVRNTEAFF. The CDR3 DNA is TGTGCCAGCAGCTTAGATTCTGTGGTCAGGAACACTGAAGCTTTCTTT.

This chain links TRBV18 with TRBJ2-7, with TRBD1 as a possible D gene (6 bases). The CDR3 extends over 15 amino acids. Trimming took 2 bases from V and 3 from J, leaving 14 bases between them. Germline CDR1 and CDR2: KGHSH and LQKENI. The DNA for the CDR3 is TGTGCCAGCTCACCATCGGCAGGGGATCTCTACGAGCAGTACTTC. It is translated as CASSPSAGDLYEQYF.

This clone has more than one count but fewer than ten. The V call is TRBV10-3, the J call TRBJ1-1, with D possibly TRBD1 on 6 matching bases. Deletions cut 7 bases from V and 3 bases from J, with 15 bases between. The CDR3 length is 14 residues. Germline V CDR1 and CDR2: ENHRY, SYGVKD. The CDR3 coding sequence is TGTGCCATCAACCAACAGGGTCCGGACACTGAAGCTTTCTTT. This translates into CAINQQGPDTEAFF.